The entry below describes one T cell receptor beta chain. Random-hexamer reverse transcription was applied to about 0.45 to 1 ug RNA. TCRdb re-called the immunoSEQ multiplex PCR reads with MiXCR, one entry per CDR3 protein. The table shows about 300,000 distinct CDR3 sequences, with approximately 85% occurring only once. The data derive from a study of CD8 T cells in Susac syndrome. TEMRA cells were FACS-enriched, with CD8+ and CD4+ T cells isolated negatively. Trimming shortened V by 0 bases and J by 4 bases, and 4 bases separated the two germline ends. The CDR3 runs to 12 residues. Per the germline V gene, CDR1 is SQVTM and CDR2 is ANQGSEA.

V and J are TRBV29-1 and TRBJ2-1; D is uncertain. The sequencing sample was made of CD8+ T cells from PBMCs. The TCR originated in a human donor with multiple sclerosis. CDR3 sequence (DNA): TGCAGCGTTGAAGAAAGATACAATGAGCAGTTCTTC. Translated: CSVEERYNEQFF.